This TCR beta chain was observed in a study of siplizumab effects on memory and regulatory T cells. Each sample had approximately 10^5 TCR templates assayed. Here immunoSEQ multiplex PCR was the method, and the copy in TCRdb shows in-frame clones only, minus some. The sample lists more than 85,000 clones; about 93% were seen once. Notes on this clone: Its antigen is currently unknown.

The CDR3 spans 15 residues. The V gene's germline CDR1 is MNHEY and CDR2 SVGAGI. V lost 4 bases to trimming and J lost 3 bases; unmatched junction nucleotides: 6. Findings and limits, study-wide: Among alloreactive clones, only a minor fraction mapped to unstimulated subsets. Of the proliferating CD4+ or CD8+ clones, roughly 80-95% lacked a naive or memory phenotype that could be assigned. Among sequences traceable to unstimulated CD4+ memory cells, alloreactive ones were significantly reduced by siplizumab.

The rearrangement joins TRBV6-5 to TRBJ2-5; TRBD1 agrees at 9 bases. The clonotype originates from a human donor in good health. The sample was CD4+ T cells sorted from blood. The CDR3 DNA sequence: TGTGCCAGCAGTTTCCCCGGGACAGGGAAAGAGACCCAGTACTTC. It codes for CASSFPGTGKETQYF.